A selection of T cell receptor beta chains follows, all from one sample in a study of regulatory T cells in long-lasting Graves disease. TCRdb re-called the multiplex PCR reads through MiXCR, storing one row per CDR3 protein. The sample shows approximately 350,000 distinct CDR3 sequences, around 23% of them seen only once. The sample was peripheral blood mononuclear cells (PBMCs), taken when the disease was refractory, from a patient treated with antithyroid drugs. These TCRs come from a woman in her 40s with Graves disease. CDR3s include the opening cysteine and the closing phenylalanine or tryptophan. The D gene is left open where the match is weak. A clone size is listed for some rows: how often the clone was seen (once, few, many), or a class if it is expanded.

v_gene,len,d_gene,abundance,j_gene,CDR3nt,CDR3aa
TRBV25-1,15,NA,NA,TRBJ1-3,TGTGCCAGCAGTGAATATAGGGTAATCGGCGACACCATATATTTT,CASSEYRVIGDTIYF
TRBV24-1,16,TRBD2,NA,TRBJ2-1,TGTGCCACCAGTGATAGGCGGGGGGGCTCCCACAATGAGCAGTTCTTC,CATSDRRGGSHNEQFF
TRBV11-2,14,NA,many,TRBJ2-5,TGTGCCAGCAGCCCGAGGACACCGGGGATGGCCCAGTACTTC,CASSPRTPGMAQYF
TRBV11-3,15,NA,NA,TRBJ2-2,TGTGCCAGCAGCGATAGAGGGACCAACGGCGGGGAGCTGTTTTTT,CASSDRGTNGGELFF
TRBV6-2/TRBV6-3,14,TRBD1,NA,TRBJ1-5,TGTGCCACCTCAGGGGGGTTAGGCAATCAGCCCCAGCATTTT,CATSGGLGNQPQHF
TRBV15,18,TRBD2,many,TRBJ2-7,TGTGCCACCAGCAGAGACCGGCTAGCGGGAGAGGCCTGGAACGAGCAGTACTTC,CATSRDRLAGEAWNEQYF
TRBV20-1,13,NA,few,TRBJ1-6,TGCAGTGCTAGTCGGGGGGATAATTCACCCCTCCACTTT,CSASRGDNSPLHF
TRBV12-3/TRBV12-4,16,TRBD1,many,TRBJ2-2,TGTGCCAGCAGGATGCCGGGACAGGGGGCTACCGGGGAGCTGTTTTTT,CASRMPGQGATGELFF
TRBV30,13,NA,NA,TRBJ2-7,TGTGCCTGGAGTGTGGTAGGGGGCTACGAGCAGTACTTC,CAWSVVGGYEQYF
TRBV28,14,NA,many,TRBJ2-1,TGTGCCAGCAGAAGCGGCAGCTCCTACAATGAGCAGTTCTTC,CASRSGSSYNEQFF
TRBV28,14,TRBD1,many,TRBJ1-4,TGTGCCAGCAGCCCCGGGCAGGGGGCCCGAAAACTGTTTTTT,CASSPGQGARKLFF
TRBV27,15,NA,many,TRBJ2-5,TGTGCCAGCAGACGCGTAGGGTCGAAACAAGAGACCCAGTACTTC,CASRRVGSKQETQYF
TRBV19,17,TRBD2,once,TRBJ2-1,TGTGCCAGTAGTATACTCGGACTAGCAGATTCTAAGAATGAGCAGTTCTTC,CASSILGLADSKNEQFF
TRBV15,15,TRBD1,NA,TRBJ2-6,TGTGCCACCAGCACGACAGGGGCTGGGGCCAACGTCCTGACTTTC,CATSTTGAGANVLTF
TRBV7-9,16,TRBD2,NA,TRBJ2-2,TGTGCCAGCAGCTTAATGAGACTAGCGGGAGCCGGGGAGCTGTTTTTT,CASSLMRLAGAGELFF
TRBV30,11,NA,few,TRBJ2-1,TGTGCCTGGAGATTCTACAATGAGCAGTTCTTC,CAWRFYNEQFF
TRBV24-1,14,TRBD1,many,TRBJ1-1,TGTGCCACCCAATCAACAGGGGGAAGGACTGAAGCTTTCTTT,CATQSTGGRTEAFF
TRBV27,14,TRBD1,NA,TRBJ2-7,TGTGCCAGCAGAAGGAGGGACAGGGGCCACGAGCAGTACTTC,CASRRRDRGHEQYF
TRBV9,15,TRBD1,few,TRBJ2-2,TGTGCCAGCAGCGCCGAGGACAGGGATCCCGGGGAGCTGTTTTTT,CASSAEDRDPGELFF
TRBV29-1,12,TRBD1,many,TRBJ2-7,TGCAGCGGGGGGGGACAGGGCTCCGAGCAGTACTTC,CSGGGQGSEQYF
TRBV15,18,TRBD2,few,TRBJ2-2,TGTGCCACCAGCAGAGAGCCGCCTAGCGGCCCCAACACCGGGGAGCTGTTTTTT,CATSREPPSGPNTGELFF
TRBV7-6,17,NA,many,TRBJ2-5,TGTGCCAGCAGCTTACCTCGGACTCTGTTTGCTTCAGAGACCCAGTACTTC,CASSLPRTLFASETQYF
TRBV15,16,TRBD2,NA,TRBJ2-1,TGTGCCACCAGCAGATTCCCGGGACTAGCGGGGGGAGAGCAGTTCTTC,CATSRFPGLAGGEQFF
TRBV7-7,19,TRBD1,NA,TRBJ1-5,TGTGCTAGCAGCTTAGCTGGGCCCGGGACAGGGGGCGGCAATCAGCCCCAGCATTTT,CASSLAGPGTGGGNQPQHF
TRBV19,15,NA,NA,TRBJ1-1,TGTGCCAGTAGTAGGCAGGGGAGGGTGAACACTGAAGCTTTCTTT,CASSRQGRVNTEAFF
TRBV12-3/TRBV12-4,11,NA,NA,TRBJ1-1,TGTGCCAGCAGTTTGGAGTTAGAAGCTTTCTTT,CASSLELEAFF
TRBV27,16,TRBD1,few,TRBJ2-7,TGTGCCAGCAGCCGTAGATCCGGGACAGGGTATCACGAGCAGTACTTC,CASSRRSGTGYHEQYF
TRBV9,14,NA,NA,TRBJ2-5,TGTGCCAGCAGCGTAGGGGGCGGGACGGAGACCCAGTACTTC,CASSVGGGTETQYF
TRBV15,17,NA,NA,TRBJ2-6,TGTGCCACCAGCAGAGATGGTTCAGGGCATGGGGCCAACGTCCTGACTTTC,CATSRDGSGHGANVLTF
TRBV6-1,14,NA,many,TRBJ2-7,TGTGCCAGCAGTCCGGGACTCTCGTTCTACGAGCAGTACTTC,CASSPGLSFYEQYF
TRBV27,15,NA,many,TRBJ1-2,TGTGCCAGCAGTTTTGATAGGGACACCCCATGGGGCTACACCTTC,CASSFDRDTPWGYTF
TRBV11-3,19,TRBD2,NA,TRBJ2-1,TGTGCCAGCAGCTTAACGGCCATAGGGGCGGGAGGGGACTACAATGAGCAGTTCTTC,CASSLTAIGAGGDYNEQFF
TRBV25-1,15,NA,few,TRBJ1-5,TGTGCCAGCAGTGAATCAAGGGACATCTTTCAGCCCCAGCATTTT,CASSESRDIFQPQHF
TRBV28,15,TRBD1,many,TRBJ2-7,TGTGCCAGCAACCCCGACAGGGGGCTCGTTTACGAGCAGTACTTC,CASNPDRGLVYEQYF
TRBV7-9,16,NA,NA,TRBJ2-5,TGTGCCAGCAGCTACCCCTTCGGGAGTCAGGGAGAGACCCAGTACTTC,CASSYPFGSQGETQYF
TRBV6-5,14,TRBD1,many,TRBJ2-5,TGTGCCAGCAGTTTCGACAGGGGGAGCGGGACCCAGTACTTC,CASSFDRGSGTQYF
TRBV2,14,NA,many,TRBJ2-2,TGTGCCAGCAGTGACGACGGTCAGGGTTGGGAGCTGTTTTTT,CASSDDGQGWELFF
TRBV5-1,14,NA,many,TRBJ2-7,TGCGCCAGCAGCTTGGGACAACCTAGGACCGAGCAGTACTTC,CASSLGQPRTEQYF
TRBV12-3/TRBV12-4,14,TRBD1,many,TRBJ2-2,TGTGCCAGCCAGGGGACAGGGGACACCGGGGAGCTGTTTTTT,CASQGTGDTGELFF
TRBV7-9,14,TRBD2,few,TRBJ2-7,TGTGCCAGCAGCCCCCGGGGGGATTCCTACGAGCAGTACTTC,CASSPRGDSYEQYF
TRBV15,16,NA,NA,TRBJ1-6,TGTGCCACCAGCAGAGATGGGCTCGCTGGGCGCTCACCCCTCCACTTT,CATSRDGLAGRSPLHF
TRBV7-9,13,NA,NA,TRBJ2-5,TGTGCCAGCGGAGCTGATTATCAAGAGACCCAGTACTTC,CASGADYQETQYF
TRBV15,16,NA,NA,TRBJ1-5,TGTGCCACCAGCCCCCCCCCCAGGTCCTCGGATCAGCCCCAGCATTTT,CATSPPPRSSDQPQHF
TRBV5-4,12,NA,NA,TRBJ2-5,TGTGCCAGCAGCTTAAGCGGAAAGACCCAGTACTTC,CASSLSGKTQYF
TRBV20-1,17,TRBD2,few,TRBJ2-7,TGCAGTGCTAGAGGATCGACTAGCGGGAGGGTAGGGGACGAGCAGTACTTC,CSARGSTSGRVGDEQYF
TRBV11-2,14,NA,many,TRBJ1-2,TGTGCCAGCAGCCCGCTAAGGCACTTCTATGGCTACACCTTC,CASSPLRHFYGYTF
TRBV29-1,13,NA,NA,TRBJ1-3,TGCAGCGTCAGGGACTTTTCTGGAAACACCATATATTTT,CSVRDFSGNTIYF
TRBV12-3/TRBV12-4,16,TRBD1,NA,TRBJ1-3,TGTGCCAGCAGTAAAAAAGGGACAGGGACTGGAAACACCATATATTTT,CASSKKGTGTGNTIYF
TRBV15,15,NA,NA,TRBJ1-3,TGTGCCACCAGTCCGGGACGGAGCTCTGGAAACACCATATATTTT,CATSPGRSSGNTIYF